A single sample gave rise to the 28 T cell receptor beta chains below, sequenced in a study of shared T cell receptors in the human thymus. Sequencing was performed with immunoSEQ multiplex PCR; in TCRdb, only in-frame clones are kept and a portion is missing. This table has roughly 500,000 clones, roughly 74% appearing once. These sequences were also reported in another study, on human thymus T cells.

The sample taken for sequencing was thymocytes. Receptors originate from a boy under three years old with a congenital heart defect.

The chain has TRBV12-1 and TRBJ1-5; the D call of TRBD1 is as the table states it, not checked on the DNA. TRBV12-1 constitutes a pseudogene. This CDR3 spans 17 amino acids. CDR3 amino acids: CASSSGTGEKGNQPQHF. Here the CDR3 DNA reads TGTGCCAGCAGCTCCGGGACAGGGGAGAAAGGAAATCAGCCCCAGCATTTT.

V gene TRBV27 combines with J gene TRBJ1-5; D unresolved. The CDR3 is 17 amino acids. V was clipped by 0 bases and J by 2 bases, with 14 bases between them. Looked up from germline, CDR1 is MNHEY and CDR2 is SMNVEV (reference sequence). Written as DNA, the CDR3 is TGTGCCAGCAGTTTATCCCGGCCGGGATTTGGCAATCAGCCCCAGCATTTT. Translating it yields CASSLSRPGFGNQPQHF.

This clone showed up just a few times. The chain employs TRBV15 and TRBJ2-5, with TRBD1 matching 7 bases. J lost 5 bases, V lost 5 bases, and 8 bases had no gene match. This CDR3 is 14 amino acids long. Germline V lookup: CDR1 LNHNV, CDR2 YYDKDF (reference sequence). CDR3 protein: CATSPGTALETQYF. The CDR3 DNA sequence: TGTGCCACCAGCCCAGGGACAGCACTGGAGACCCAGTACTTC.

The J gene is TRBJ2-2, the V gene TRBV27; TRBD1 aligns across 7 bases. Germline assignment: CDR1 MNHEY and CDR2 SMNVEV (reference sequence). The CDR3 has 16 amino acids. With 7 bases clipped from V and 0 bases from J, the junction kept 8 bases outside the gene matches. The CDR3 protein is CASKGSGTANTGELFF. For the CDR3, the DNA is TGTGCCAGCAAAGGATCGGGGACAGCGAACACCGGGGAGCTGTTTTTT.

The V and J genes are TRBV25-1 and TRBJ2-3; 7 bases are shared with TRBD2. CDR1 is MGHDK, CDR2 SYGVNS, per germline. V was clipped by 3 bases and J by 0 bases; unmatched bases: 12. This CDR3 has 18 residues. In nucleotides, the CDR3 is TGTGCCAGCAGTGACGGCCGCGGGAGTGGATCTAGCACAGATACGCAGTATTTT. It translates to CASSDGRGSGSSTDTQYF.

This chain's CDR3 is CASRRDSQFF. Here the CDR3 DNA reads TGTGCCAGCAGACGGGACTCTCAGTTCTTC. The chain combines TRBV28 with TRBJ2-1; D might be TRBD2 (6 bases). From germline, CDR1 is MDHEN and CDR2 SYDVKM. V was cut by 6 bases and J by 13 bases, with 10 bases left in between. This CDR3 is built from 10 residues.

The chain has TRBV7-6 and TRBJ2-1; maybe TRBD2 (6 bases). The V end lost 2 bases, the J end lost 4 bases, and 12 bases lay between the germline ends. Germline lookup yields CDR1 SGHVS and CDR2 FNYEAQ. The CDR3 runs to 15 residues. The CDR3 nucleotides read TGTGCCAGCAGCTTAAGGCTAGCGAAATACAATGAGCAGTTCTTC. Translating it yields CASSLRLAKYNEQFF.

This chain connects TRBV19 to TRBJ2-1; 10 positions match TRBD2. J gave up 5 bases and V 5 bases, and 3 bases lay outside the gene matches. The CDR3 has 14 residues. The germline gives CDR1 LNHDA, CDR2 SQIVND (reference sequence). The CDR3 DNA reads TGTGCCAGTAGTTCCGGACTAGCGGACAATGAGCAGTTCTTC. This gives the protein CASSSGLADNEQFF.

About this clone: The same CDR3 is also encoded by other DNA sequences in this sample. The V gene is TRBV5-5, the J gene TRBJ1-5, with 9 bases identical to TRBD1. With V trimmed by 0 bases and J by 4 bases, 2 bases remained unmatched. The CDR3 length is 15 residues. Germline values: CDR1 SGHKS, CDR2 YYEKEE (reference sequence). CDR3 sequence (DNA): TGTGCCAGCAGCTTGGGACAGGGGGGAAATCAGCCCCAGCATTTT. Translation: CASSLGQGGNQPQHF.

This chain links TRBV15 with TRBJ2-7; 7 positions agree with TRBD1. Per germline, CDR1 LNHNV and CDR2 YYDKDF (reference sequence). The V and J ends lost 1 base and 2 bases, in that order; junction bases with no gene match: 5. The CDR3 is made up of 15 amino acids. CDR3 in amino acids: CATSRVPGQTYEQYF. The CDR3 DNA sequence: TGTGCCACCAGCAGAGTACCGGGACAGACCTACGAGCAGTACTTC.

The CDR3 loop reads CASSLGTGGRESTGELFF. The CDR3 DNA sequence: TGTGCCAGCAGCTTAGGGACAGGGGGAAGGGAGTCCACCGGGGAGCTGTTTTTT. This rearrangement joins TRBV7-2 to TRBJ2-2; TRBD1 aligns across 10 bases. The CDR3 contains 18 residues. The germline V gene has CDR1 SGHTA and CDR2 FQGNSA. Trimming at V came to 1 base and at J to 4 bases, leaving 9 bases not matched to a gene.

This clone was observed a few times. The CDR3 DNA reads TGTGCCAGCAGCCAAGGGAAGCGGAGTAGCACAGATACGCAGTATTTT. As protein: CASSQGKRSSTDTQYF. The gene calls are TRBV4-2 and TRBJ2-3, with D tentatively TRBD2 (5 bases). With 1 base removed from V and 0 bases from J, the gap between germline ends came to 11 bases. The CDR3 spans 16 residues. Germline values: CDR1 LGHNA, CDR2 YNFKEQ.

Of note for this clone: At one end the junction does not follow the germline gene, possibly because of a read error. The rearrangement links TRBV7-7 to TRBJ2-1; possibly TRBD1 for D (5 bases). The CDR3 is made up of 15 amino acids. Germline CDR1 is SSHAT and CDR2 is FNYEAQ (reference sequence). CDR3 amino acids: CASSLGVGADNEQFF. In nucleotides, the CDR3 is TGTGCTAGCAGCTTAGGGGTAGGGGCGGACAATGAGCAGTTCTTC.

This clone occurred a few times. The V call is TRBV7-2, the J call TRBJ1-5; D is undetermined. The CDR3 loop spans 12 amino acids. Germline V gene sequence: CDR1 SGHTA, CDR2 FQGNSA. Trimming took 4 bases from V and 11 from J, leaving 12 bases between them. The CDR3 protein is CASSSPAGAQHF. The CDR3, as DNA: TGTGCCAGCAGCTCCCCCGCCGGGGCCCAGCATTTT.

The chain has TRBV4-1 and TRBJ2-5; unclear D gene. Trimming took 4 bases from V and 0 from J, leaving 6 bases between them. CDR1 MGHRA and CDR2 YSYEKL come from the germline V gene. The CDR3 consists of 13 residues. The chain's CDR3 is CASSPADQETQYF. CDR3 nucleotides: TGCGCCAGCAGCCCCGCAGACCAAGAGACCCAGTACTTC.

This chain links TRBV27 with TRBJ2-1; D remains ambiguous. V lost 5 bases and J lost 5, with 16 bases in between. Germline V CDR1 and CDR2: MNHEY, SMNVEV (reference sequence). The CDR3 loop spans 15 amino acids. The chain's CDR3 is CASSPSGPGDNEQFF. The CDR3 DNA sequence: TGTGCCAGCAGTCCTTCGGGTCCGGGTGACAATGAGCAGTTCTTC.

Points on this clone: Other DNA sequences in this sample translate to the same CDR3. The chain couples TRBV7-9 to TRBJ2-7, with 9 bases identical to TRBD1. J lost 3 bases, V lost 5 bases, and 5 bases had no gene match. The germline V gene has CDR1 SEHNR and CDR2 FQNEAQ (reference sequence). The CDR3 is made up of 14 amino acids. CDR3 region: CASSPGTGIYEQYF. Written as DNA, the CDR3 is TGTGCCAGCAGCCCCGGGACAGGGATCTACGAGCAGTACTTC. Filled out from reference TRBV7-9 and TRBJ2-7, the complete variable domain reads DTGVSQNPRHKITKRGQNVTFRCDPISEHNRLYWYRQTLGQGPEFLTYFQNEAQLEKSRLLSDRFSAERPKGSFSTLEIQRTEQGDSAMYLCASSPGTGIYEQYFGPGTRLTVT.

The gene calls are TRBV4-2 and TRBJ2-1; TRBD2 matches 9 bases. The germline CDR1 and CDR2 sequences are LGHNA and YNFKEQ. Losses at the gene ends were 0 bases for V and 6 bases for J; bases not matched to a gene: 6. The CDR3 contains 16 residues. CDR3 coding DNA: TGTGCCAGCAGCCAAGATAGCGGGAGTAGTATCAATGAGCAGTTCTTC. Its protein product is CASSQDSGSSINEQFF.

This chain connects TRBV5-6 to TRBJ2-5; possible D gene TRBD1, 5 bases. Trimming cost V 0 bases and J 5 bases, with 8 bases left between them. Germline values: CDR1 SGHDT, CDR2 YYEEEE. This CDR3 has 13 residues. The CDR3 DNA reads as TGTGCCAGCAGCTTGGGGGGCCGGGAGACCCAGTACTTC. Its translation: CASSLGGRETQYF.

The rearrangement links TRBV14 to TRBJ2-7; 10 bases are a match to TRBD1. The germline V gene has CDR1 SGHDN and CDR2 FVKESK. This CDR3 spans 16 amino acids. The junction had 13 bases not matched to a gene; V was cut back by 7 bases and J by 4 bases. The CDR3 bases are TGTGCCAGCACTTTTAGGCCCCGGGACAGGGGTTACGAGCAGTACTTC. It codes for CASTFRPRDRGYEQYF.

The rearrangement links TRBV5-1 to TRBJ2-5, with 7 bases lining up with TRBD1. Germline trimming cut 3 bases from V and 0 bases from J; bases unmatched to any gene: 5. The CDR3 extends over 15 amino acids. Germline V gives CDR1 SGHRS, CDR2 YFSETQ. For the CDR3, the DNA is TGCGCCAGCAGCTGCGAGACAGGGCACCAAGAGACCCAGTACTTC. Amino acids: CASSCETGHQETQYF.

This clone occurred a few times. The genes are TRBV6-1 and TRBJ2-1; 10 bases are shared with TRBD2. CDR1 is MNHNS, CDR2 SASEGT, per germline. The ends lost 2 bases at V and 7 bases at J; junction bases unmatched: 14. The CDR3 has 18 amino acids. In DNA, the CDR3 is TGTGCCAGCAGTGAAAGGGCTCGTCCAGCGGGAGGGCAGAATGAGCAGTTCTTC. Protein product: CASSERARPAGGQNEQFF.

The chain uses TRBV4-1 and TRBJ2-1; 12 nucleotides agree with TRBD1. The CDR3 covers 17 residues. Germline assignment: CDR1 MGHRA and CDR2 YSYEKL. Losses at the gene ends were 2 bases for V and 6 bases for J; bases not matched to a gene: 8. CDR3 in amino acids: CASSQKIAGQGANEQFF. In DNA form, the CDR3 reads TGCGCCAGCAGCCAAAAGATAGCGGGACAGGGGGCCAATGAGCAGTTCTTC.

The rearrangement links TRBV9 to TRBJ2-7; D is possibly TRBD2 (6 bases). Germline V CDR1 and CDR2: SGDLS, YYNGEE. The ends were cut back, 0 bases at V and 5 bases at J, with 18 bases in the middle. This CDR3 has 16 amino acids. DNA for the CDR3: TGTGCCAGCAGCGTAGAGAGTGGCAGGGAGGTCAACGAGCAGTACTTC. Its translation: CASSVESGREVNEQYF. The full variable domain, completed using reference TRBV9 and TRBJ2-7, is DSGVTQTPKHLITATGQRVTLRCSPRSGDLSVYWYQQSLDQGLQFLIQYYNGEERAKGNILERFSAQQFPDLHSELNLSSLELGDSALYFCASSVESGREVNEQYFGPGTRLTVT.

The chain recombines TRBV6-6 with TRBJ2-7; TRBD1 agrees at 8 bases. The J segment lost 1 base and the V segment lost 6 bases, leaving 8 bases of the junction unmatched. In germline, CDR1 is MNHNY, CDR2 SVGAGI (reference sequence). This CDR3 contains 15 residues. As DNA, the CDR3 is TGTGCCAGCAGATACAGGGGGATCCAATCCTACGAGCAGTACTTC. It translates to CASRYRGIQSYEQYF.

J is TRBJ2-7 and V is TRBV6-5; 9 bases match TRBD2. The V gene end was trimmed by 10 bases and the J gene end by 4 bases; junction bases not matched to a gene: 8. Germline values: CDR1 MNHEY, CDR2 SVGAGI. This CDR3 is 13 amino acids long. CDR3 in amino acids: CATGAGGPYEQYF. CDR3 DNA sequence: TGTGCCACCGGAGCGGGGGGTCCGTACGAGCAGTACTTC.

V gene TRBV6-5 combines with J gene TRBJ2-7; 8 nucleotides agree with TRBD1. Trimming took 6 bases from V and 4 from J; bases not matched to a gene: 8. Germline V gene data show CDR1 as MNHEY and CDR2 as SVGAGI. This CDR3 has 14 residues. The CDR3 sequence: CASSHGQGRYEQYF. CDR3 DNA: TGTGCCAGCAGCCACGGACAGGGTCGGTACGAGCAGTACTTC.

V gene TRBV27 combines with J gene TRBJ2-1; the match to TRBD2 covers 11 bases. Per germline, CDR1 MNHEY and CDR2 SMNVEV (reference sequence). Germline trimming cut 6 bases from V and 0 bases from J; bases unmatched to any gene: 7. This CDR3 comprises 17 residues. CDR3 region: CASRGVAGGHSYNEQFF. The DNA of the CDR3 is TGTGCCAGCAGGGGGGTAGCGGGAGGGCACTCCTACAATGAGCAGTTCTTC.